This TCR beta chain was captured by sequencing in a study of relationships among human T cell subsets. Points from the study as a whole: Many CDR3s were shared across Th1, Th2 and regulatory subsets. V, D, J usage, CDR3 length and N-additions were similar across seven subsets. Clones with over 100 reads held over 60% of CD8+ cytotoxic sequences.

Semiquantitative ARM-PCR amplified T cell receptor alpha and beta CDR3 regions from mRNA. In ARM-PCR, communal superprimers followed tagged nested gene-specific primers for exponential amplification. TCRdb redid the calling of the multiplex PCR reads with MiXCR, one entry per CDR3 protein. This table has 3,500 to 5,000 distinct CDR3 sequences, roughly half appearing once. On this clonotype itself: As yet, its antigen is unknown.

V lost 0 bases, J lost 10 bases, and 16 bases lay in between. The germline V gene has CDR1 MNHEY and CDR2 SMNVEV (reference sequence). This CDR3 has 15 residues. After CD4+CD56+ natural killer T cells were removed, anti-CD294 beads selected CD4+CD25-CD294+ Th2 cells. The chain links TRBV27 to TRBJ1-5; TRBD1 might be the D (5 bases). The sequencing input was CD4+ Th2 cells sorted from blood. The sequence was collected from a man aged 40-50 years in good health. CDR3 in DNA: TGTGCCAGCAGTTTATCGGGGCAGGGCCCGGTACCCCAGCATTTT. This encodes CASSLSGQGPVPQHF.